Each of the 18 T cell receptor beta chains below was sequenced from the same sample in a study of early T cells in non-severe SARS-CoV-2 infection. MiXCR, run by TCRdb on the 5' RACE reads, gives a single entry per CDR3 protein. The table shows under 65,000 distinct CDR3 sequences, with about 12% occurring only once. The sequencing here drew on whole blood, taken at baseline. The source is an adult who was a healthcare worker with PCR-confirmed SARS-CoV-2 infection or an uninfected control (not recorded which).

The chain links TRBV27 to TRBJ2-2, with TRBD2 as a possible D gene (6 bases). CDR1 and CDR2 (germline): MNHEY, SMNVEV (reference sequence). V lost 5 bases and J 6 bases, leaving 10 bases between the germline ends. The CDR3 runs 13 residues. The CDR3 protein is CASSRRGAGELFF. The CDR3 DNA reads TGTGCCAGCAGTAGGCGGGGCGCCGGGGAGCTGTTTTTT.

This clonotype was seen a handful of times. The rearrangement uses TRBV7-9 and TRBJ2-7; 11 nucleotides match TRBD2. Germline-derived CDR1 and CDR2 are SEHNR and FQNEAQ (reference sequence). Trimming at V came to 5 bases and at J to 0 bases, leaving 6 bases not matched to a gene. The CDR3 runs to 16 residues. The CDR3 coding sequence is TGTGCCAGCAGCAAAAGACTAGCGGGAAACTCCTACGAGCAGTACTTC. It is translated as CASSKRLAGNSYEQYF.

Sample share makes this clonotype medium-sized. The rearrangement links TRBV6-6 to TRBJ1-5, with TRBD1 matching over 8 bases. V shed 6 bases, J shed 7 bases, and the junction held 14 bases outside the gene matches. The CDR3 runs 16 residues. CDR1 and CDR2 (germline): MNHNY, SVGAGI (reference sequence). CDR3 in amino acids: CASSPLDRGGGQPQHF. For the CDR3, the DNA is TGTGCCAGCAGCCCCTTAGACAGGGGTGGAGGGCAGCCCCAGCATTTT.

This clonotype was seen at least ten times. The chain joins TRBV9 to TRBJ2-2; no firm D call. CDR3 length equals 12 residues. Germline assignment: CDR1 SGDLS and CDR2 YYNGEE. V lost 4 bases to trimming and J lost 6 bases, with 7 bases between them. In DNA form, the CDR3 reads TGTGCCAGCAGCAACGTGTCCGGGGAGCTGTTTTTT. Its translation is CASSNVSGELFF.

CDR3 coding DNA: TGTGCCAGCAGTAGAGATATACAGACCTACGAGCAGTACTTC. This sequence encodes CASSRDIQTYEQYF. The J gene is TRBJ2-7, the V gene TRBV21-1. TRBV21-1 is shown as a pseudogene. The CDR3 consists of 14 residues.

This chain connects TRBV4-2 to TRBJ1-6; possibly TRBD1 for D (5 bases). CDR3 length equals 15 residues. In germline, CDR1 is LGHNA, CDR2 YNFKEQ. With 1 base removed from V and 6 bases from J, the gap between germline ends came to 10 bases. This chain's CDR3 is CASSQAGTGNSPLHF. The CDR3 coding sequence is TGTGCCAGCAGCCAAGCCGGGACTGGTAATTCACCCCTCCACTTT.

This rearrangement joins TRBV6-2 or TRBV6-3 to TRBJ2-5, with no clear D. V was shortened by 6 bases and J by 1 base, with 9 bases between the two germline ends. Germline CDR1 and CDR2: MNHEY and SVGEGT. CDR3 size: 13 residues. The CDR3 region is CASSSPPQETQYF. The CDR3 DNA reads TGTGCCAGCAGCTCTCCCCCCCAAGAGACCCAGTACTTC.

This chain joins TRBV7-9 and TRBJ1-5; D is undetermined. Germline V gene lookup returns CDR1 SEHNR and CDR2 FQNEAQ (reference sequence). V dropped 10 bases and J dropped 0 bases, with 13 bases sitting between them. This CDR3 comprises 14 residues. The CDR3 loop reads CATHELVSNQPQHF. In DNA form, the CDR3 reads TGTGCCACCCACGAATTGGTTAGCAATCAGCCCCAGCATTTT.

The CDR3 DNA reads as TGTGCCAGTTGCCGGACAGGAGAGTCCTGGCCCCAGCATTTT. Amino acid sequence: CASCRTGESWPQHF. This chain joins TRBV6-5 and TRBJ1-5, with 7 bases fitting TRBD1. Losses at the gene ends were 9 bases for V and 9 bases for J; bases not matched to a gene: 14. Germline-derived CDR1 and CDR2 are MNHEY and SVGAGI. This CDR3 comprises 14 residues.

This clonotype was counted a few times. The chain links TRBV29-1 to TRBJ2-1; tentative D call: TRBD2 (6 bases). Germline CDR1 and CDR2: SQVTM and ANQGSEA. Trimming removed 1 base at V and 1 base at J, with 8 bases between. The CDR3 covers 14 residues. The CDR3 sequence: CSVEGGVSYNEQFF. CDR3 in DNA: TGCAGCGTTGAAGGGGGGGTATCCTACAATGAGCAGTTCTTC.

This clonotype came up a few times. The chain employs TRBV21-1 and TRBJ2-3; the DNA was not compared with TRBD1, the D call given in the table. TRBV21-1 is annotated as a pseudogene. This CDR3 contains 12 residues. In nucleotides, the CDR3 is TGTGCCAGCAGCAGGGGCCTCGATACGCAGTATTTT. It yields the protein CASSRGLDTQYF.

The V and J genes are TRBV5-1 and TRBJ2-1, with D perhaps being TRBD1 or TRBD2 (5 bases each). This CDR3 has 11 residues. V dropped 3 bases and J dropped 14 bases, with 12 bases sitting between them. The germline V gene has CDR1 SGHRS and CDR2 YFSETQ. CDR3 coding DNA: TGCGCCAGCAGCTCCCCGGGACCAGAGTTCTTC. Translating it yields CASSSPGPEFF.

In this sample, this clonotype turned up a few times. This CDR3 reads CASSEADTQYF. Written as DNA, the CDR3 is TGTGCCAGCAGTGAAGCAGATACGCAGTATTTT. The chain recombines TRBV2 with TRBJ2-3, with D unclear. V lost 0 bases to trimming and J lost 5 bases, with 0 bases between them. The CDR3 covers 11 residues. CDR1 SNHLY and CDR2 FYNNEI come from the germline V gene.

The CDR3 DNA is TGTGCCAGCAGCCAAGGTCTCAGCTTCCTCGGAGGTGATTCCTACGAGCAGTACTTC. Amino acids: CASSQGLSFLGGDSYEQYF. The chain employs TRBV3-1 and TRBJ2-7; D might be TRBD2 (5 bases). Germline loops: CDR1 LGHDT, CDR2 YNNKEL (reference sequence). CDR3 length: 19 residues. Deletions cut 1 base from V and 1 base from J, with 23 bases between.

The chain carries TRBV12-3 or TRBV12-4 and TRBJ2-7; 10 bases are shared with TRBD2. This CDR3 region has 16 residues. The J segment lost 1 base and the V segment lost 7 bases, leaving 10 bases of the junction unmatched. For the CDR3, the DNA is TGTGCCAGCACCTTAGCGGGGGGTCCGACGTCCTACGAGCAGTACTTC. Encoded protein: CASTLAGGPTSYEQYF.

This clonotype occurred many times. The rearrangement uses TRBV9 and TRBJ2-5, with a possible D match to TRBD1 (7 bases). The CDR3 consists of 15 residues. V lost 2 bases, J lost 5 bases, and 16 bases lay in between. Germline CDR1 is SGDLS and CDR2 is YYNGEE. CDR3: CASSVRQGGMETQYF. CDR3 in DNA: TGTGCCAGCAGCGTGAGACAGGGCGGGATGGAGACCCAGTACTTC.

This clonotype occurred a few times. This rearrangement joins TRBV29-1 to TRBJ2-7; D not certain. Trimming left V 0 bases short and J 1 base short, with 7 bases between. Germline V gene data show CDR1 as SQVTM and CDR2 as ANQGSEA. The CDR3 is 13 amino acids. CDR3 loop: CSVEDIGSYEQYF. DNA of the CDR3: TGCAGCGTTGAAGATATAGGGTCCTACGAGCAGTACTTC.

V usage is TRBV12-3 or TRBV12-4 and J usage is TRBJ1-2; no reliable D call. This CDR3 has 13 residues. V shed 3 bases and J shed 4 bases, with 9 bases lying between them. The CDR3 reads CASSLTGFYGYTF. CDR3 sequence (DNA): TGTGCCAGCAGTTTGACGGGTTTCTATGGCTACACCTTC.